This TCR beta chain originates from a study of T cells in Graves' hyperthyroidism and ophthalmopathy. This clonotype came up a few times. TCR beta CDR3 region amplification was performed from RNA transcripts. The HTBI primer set drove a first-round RT-PCR of the TCR CDR3. TCRdb passed the multiplex PCR reads through MiXCR, listing each CDR3 protein once. The sample yields around 300,000 distinct CDR3 sequences, about 20% seen once. The CDR3 sequence is 16 residues long. V lost 4 bases, J lost 0 bases, and 13 bases lay in between. The germline CDR1 and CDR2 sequences are MDHEN and SYDVKM. The TCR originated in a man aged 30-40 years with Graves' ophthalmopathy. The specimen was blood. This chain links TRBV28 with TRBJ1-3, with D tentatively TRBD1 (6 bases). The CDR3 protein is CASSYLGGNSGNTIYF. As DNA, the CDR3 is TGTGCCAGCAGTTATCTAGGGGGGAACTCTGGAAACACCATATATTTT.